This TCR beta chain emerged from a study of T cell repertoires in cytomegalovirus infection. Overall study context: Recently described HLA-C-restricted plus well-studied HLA-B-restricted CMV epitopes were used. The public TCR beta signatures pointed to both CMV infection and matching HLA type. Study outcomes and limitations: Cumulated frequencies of public TCR beta families served to identify carriers of CMV plus the relevant HLA. The ex vivo response was dominated by HLA-C-restricted CMV-specific TCR beta clonotypes.

TCRdb passed the reads through MiXCR, listing each CDR3 protein once. In the table there are roughly 730,000 distinct CDR3 sequences, around 32% of which are singletons. CDR3 length equals 14 residues. Looked up from germline, CDR1 is SGHKS and CDR2 is YYEKEE (reference sequence). V was trimmed by 3 bases and J by 4 bases, leaving 13 bases between them. With respect to this clonotype: Antigen unknown.

The V and J genes are TRBV5-5 and TRBJ1-1; D may be TRBD1 (5 bases). The TCR was taken from a human donor in good health (CMV status not recorded). Some clones in this sample may be carry-over from other donors' samples. The sample consisted of cultured PBMCs, taken from culture after CMV antigen stimulation. For the CDR3, the DNA is TGTGCCAGCAGCTCGGGGGGTTGGCGCACTGAAGCTTTCTTT. Protein: CASSSGGWRTEAFF. The full variable domain, in which reference TRBV5-5 and TRBJ1-1 provide the parts outside the CDR3, is DAGVTQSPTHLIKTRGQQVTLRCSPISGHKSVSWYQQVLGQGPQFIFQYYEKEERGRGNFPDRFSARQFPNYSSELNVNALLLGDSALYLCASSSGGWRTEAFFGQGTRLTVV.